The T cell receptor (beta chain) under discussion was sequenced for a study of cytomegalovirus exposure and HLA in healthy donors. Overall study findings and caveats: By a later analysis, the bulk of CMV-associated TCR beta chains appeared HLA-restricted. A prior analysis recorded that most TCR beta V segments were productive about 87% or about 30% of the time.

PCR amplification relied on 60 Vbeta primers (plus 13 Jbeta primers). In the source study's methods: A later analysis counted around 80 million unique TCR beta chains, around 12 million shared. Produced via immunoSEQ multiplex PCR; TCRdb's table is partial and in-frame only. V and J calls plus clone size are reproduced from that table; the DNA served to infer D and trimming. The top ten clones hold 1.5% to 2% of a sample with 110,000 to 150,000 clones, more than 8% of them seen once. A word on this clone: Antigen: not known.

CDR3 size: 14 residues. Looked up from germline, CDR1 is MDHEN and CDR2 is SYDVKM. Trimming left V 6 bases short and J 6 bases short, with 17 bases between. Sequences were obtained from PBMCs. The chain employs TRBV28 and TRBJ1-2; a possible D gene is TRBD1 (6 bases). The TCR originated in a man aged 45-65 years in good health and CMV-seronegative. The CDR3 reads CASSRPQGSDGYTF. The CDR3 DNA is TGTGCCAGCAGCCGGCCACAGGGATCAGATGGCTACACCTTC.